This T cell receptor (beta chain) was profiled in a study of shared clonotypes between healthy human individuals. Study details: Three men and a couple of women, aged 18 to 49, were donors. Broader study findings: Sorted-subset sequencing was shown by rarefaction to be incomplete despite large depth.

A word on this clone: Its specificity is unknown.

CDR1 and CDR2 from the germline V gene are SGHNT and YENEEA. V was trimmed by 1 base and J by 5 bases, leaving 13 bases between them. The CDR3 sequence is 15 residues long. Genomic DNA of each subset was evenly split across several immunoSEQ plates. Sorted-subset replicate PCR reactions contained approximately 190 ng DNA, corresponding to about 30,000 T cell genomes. This table comes from immunoSEQ multiplex PCR, and its TCRdb copy is limited to in-frame clones, with some not included. Here the sample spans about 2.4 million clones, over 85% being singletons. This clonotype originated in a man aged 18 to 29 in good health. Some clones in this sample may be carry-over from other donors' samples. The sequenced sample was naive CD4+ T cells from PBMCs. The subset denotes: CD45RA+ positively selected. The chain is built from TRBV11-3 and TRBJ2-3; TRBD2 is a possible D gene (5 bases). The CDR3 DNA reads TGTGCCAGCAGCTTAGGGGGAGTTGGACTAGATACGCAGTATTTT. Encoded protein: CASSLGGVGLDTQYF.